The 27 T cell receptor beta chains below all came from one sample that was sequenced in a study of PD-L1 blockade in urothelial cancer. TCRdb's table, derived via immunoSEQ multiplex PCR, lists solely in-frame clones and lacks some. Of some 100,000 clones listed, approximately 91% are singletons. Sequenced here: PBMCs, sampled around atezolizumab (anti-PD-L1) treatment. The source of these receptors is a woman older than 75 with urothelial cancer.

The gene calls are TRBV6-1 and TRBJ1-1; D might be TRBD1 (5 bases). This CDR3 has 14 residues. The V end was cut by 4 bases, the J end by 4 bases, with 13 bases between. Germline V CDR1 and CDR2: MNHNS, SASEGT. CDR3 residues: CASSGRAPGTEAFF. The CDR3 region has the DNA TGTGCCAGCAGTGGCAGGGCTCCCGGCACTGAAGCTTTCTTT.

Here the CDR3 DNA reads TGTGCCAGCAGCTTGAGTTCTGGGGCCAACGTCCTGACTTTC. This codes for CASSLSSGANVLTF. The V call is TRBV7-9, the J call TRBJ2-6; D gene unclear. Germline-derived CDR1 and CDR2 are SEHNR and FQNEAQ (reference sequence). Trimming left V 3 bases short and J 1 base short, with 4 bases between. The CDR3 totals 14 residues.

V is TRBV7-9 and J is TRBJ1-4, with 7 nucleotides matching TRBD1. There are 15 residues in the CDR3. Trimming at V came to 5 bases and at J to 5 bases, leaving 8 bases not matched to a gene. Germline V CDR1 and CDR2: SEHNR, FQNEAQ (reference sequence). The CDR3 DNA is TGTGCCAGCAGCATTGGGACAGCCTTAAATGAAAAACTGTTTTTT. This gives the protein CASSIGTALNEKLFF.

The rearrangement links TRBV20-1 to TRBJ2-1; D is undetermined. V shed 0 bases and J shed 12 bases, with 6 bases lying between them. Per the germline V gene, CDR1 is DFQATT and CDR2 is SNEGSKA (reference sequence). The CDR3 has 10 amino acids. CDR3 residues: CSAREGWQFF. The CDR3, as DNA: TGCAGTGCTAGAGAGGGCTGGCAGTTCTTC.

J is TRBJ1-2 and V is TRBV28; TRBD1 aligns across 9 bases. Germline V gene lookup returns CDR1 MDHEN and CDR2 SYDVKM. With 3 bases clipped from V and 7 bases from J, the junction kept 9 bases outside the gene matches. CDR3 length: 15 residues. The CDR3 nucleotides read TGTGCCAGCAGTTTGCCTGGACAGGGGCCCAGTGGCTACACCTTC. Protein: CASSLPGQGPSGYTF.

This clone came up once. The V and J genes are TRBV10-3 and TRBJ2-3, with 7 nucleotides matching TRBD2. The CDR3 loop spans 16 amino acids. Per germline, CDR1 ENHRY and CDR2 SYGVKD. With V trimmed by 0 bases and J by 0 bases, 3 bases remained unmatched. Here the CDR3 reads CAISESTGGSTDTQYF. The CDR3 DNA is TGTGCCATCAGTGAGTCGACCGGGGGGAGCACAGATACGCAGTATTTT.

The CDR3 loop reads CASRTRPAGELFF. In DNA form, the CDR3 reads TGTGCCAGCAGGACTCGCCCCGCCGGGGAGCTGTTTTTT. V gene TRBV7-8 combines with J gene TRBJ2-2; D is undetermined. The germline V gene has CDR1 SGHVS and CDR2 FQNEAQ. V lost 6 bases to trimming and J lost 6 bases, with 11 bases between them. CDR3 size: 13 residues.

The chain is built from TRBV27 and TRBJ2-7; D possibly corresponds to TRBD2 (5 bases). The V end was cut by 6 bases, the J end by 4 bases, with 7 bases between. Germline assignment: CDR1 MNHEY and CDR2 SMNVEV (reference sequence). This CDR3 has 11 residues. The CDR3 spells CASRRGYEQYF. CDR3 DNA: TGTGCCAGCAGACGGGGTTACGAGCAGTACTTC.

The chain has TRBV4-2 and TRBJ1-1; TRBD1 might be the D (5 bases). In germline, CDR1 is LGHNA, CDR2 YNFKEQ. Trimming took off 0 bases at V and 7 bases at J, with 12 bases between the two ends. CDR3 size: 14 residues. The CDR3 DNA sequence: TGTGCCAGCAGCCAAGACGCGGGGGTGGTTGAAGCTTTCTTT. It is translated as CASSQDAGVVEAFF.

The rearrangement joins TRBV5-4 to TRBJ2-1, with 13 nucleotides matching TRBD2. Per the germline V gene, CDR1 is SGHNT and CDR2 is YYREEE (reference sequence). The CDR3 consists of 19 residues. Losses at the gene ends were 0 bases for V and 8 bases for J; bases not matched to a gene: 14. The CDR3 reads CASSLAGLAGMGGADEQFF. The DNA of the CDR3 is TGTGCCAGCAGCTTGGCGGGACTAGCGGGAATGGGTGGTGCTGATGAGCAGTTCTTC.

The sample holds one count of this clone. This sequence joins TRBV28 and TRBJ1-5; D is perhaps TRBD1 (5 bases). This CDR3 region has 15 residues. V was trimmed by 5 bases and J by 2 bases, leaving 13 bases between them. The germline V gene encodes CDR1 MDHEN and CDR2 SYDVKM. CDR3 in DNA: TGTGCCAGCAGTGCTGACAGCCATCGCAATCAGCCCCAGCATTTT. Translating gives CASSADSHRNQPQHF.

J is TRBJ1-2 and V is TRBV6-1, with 10 bases matching TRBD1. CDR3 size: 14 residues. Germline values: CDR1 MNHNS, CDR2 SASEGT. The V segment lost 0 bases and the J segment 8 bases; nucleotides outside the gene matches: 3. DNA for the CDR3: TGTGCCAGCAGTGAAGCGAGGACAGGGGGAGGCTACACCTTC. It is translated as CASSEARTGGGYTF.

This rearrangement joins TRBV9 to TRBJ2-7, with 9 bases that match TRBD1. J lost 2 bases, V lost 4 bases, and 4 bases had no gene match. Germline V gene data show CDR1 as SGDLS and CDR2 as YYNGEE. The CDR3 has 14 amino acids. The CDR3 here is CASSPGTGTYEQYF. The CDR3 DNA follows: TGTGCCAGCAGCCCCGGGACAGGGACCTACGAGCAGTACTTC.

The chain is built from TRBV10-2 and TRBJ1-5, with no clear D. This CDR3 spans 16 amino acids. Germline V CDR1 and CDR2: WSHSY, SAAADI. V dropped 3 bases and J dropped 0 bases, with 12 bases sitting between them. CDR3: CASSDRAFNSNQPQHF. CDR3 in DNA: TGCGCCAGCAGTGATCGAGCTTTTAATAGCAATCAGCCCCAGCATTTT.

The genes are TRBV7-3 and TRBJ2-3; 7 bases line up with TRBD2. Per the germline V gene, CDR1 is SGHTA and CDR2 is FQGTGA. Trimming cost V 1 base and J 6 bases; bases outside gene matches: 13. This CDR3 is 17 amino acids long. The CDR3 DNA reads as TGTGCCAGCAGCTTAAACGCAGCGGGGCTGGGGGGGGATACGCAGTATTTT. Protein sequence: CASSLNAAGLGGDTQYF.

The rearrangement joins TRBV5-1 to TRBJ2-6, with 9 positions matching TRBD1. With 4 bases clipped from V and 1 base from J, the junction kept 9 bases outside the gene matches. Germline V gene data show CDR1 as SGHRS and CDR2 as YFSETQ. This CDR3 is 18 amino acids long. As DNA, the CDR3 is TGCGCCAGCAGCGTAAGGACAGGGGAGATTTCTGGGGCCAACGTCCTGACTTTC. Translating gives CASSVRTGEISGANVLTF.

The CDR3 protein is CASRVTGANGYTF. In DNA, the CDR3 is TGTGCCAGCAGGGTGACAGGCGCGAATGGCTACACCTTC. The genes are TRBV28 and TRBJ1-2, with a tentative D call TRBD1 (6 bases). Germline-derived CDR1 and CDR2 are MDHEN and SYDVKM. This CDR3 is built from 13 residues. Trimming removed 6 bases from V and 6 bases from J, with 14 bases in between.

V gene TRBV5-4 combines with J gene TRBJ2-3; D is perhaps TRBD1 (5 bases). V was trimmed by 0 bases and J by 0 bases, leaving 11 bases between them. The CDR3 has 16 amino acids. Germline CDR1 and CDR2: SGHNT and YYREEE (reference sequence). Here the CDR3 DNA reads TGTGCCAGCAGCTTGGCGGGCAGGGCTAGCACAGATACGCAGTATTTT. This encodes CASSLAGRASTDTQYF.

V gene TRBV4-2 combines with J gene TRBJ2-7; TRBD2 matches at 8 bases. The germline CDR1 and CDR2 sequences are LGHNA and YNFKEQ. The CDR3 is made up of 15 amino acids. Losses at the gene ends were 4 bases for V and 3 bases for J; bases not matched to a gene: 8. The CDR3 DNA reads TGTGCCAGCAGCCCAGGGACTAGTGGGATCTACGAGCAGTACTTC. Protein product: CASSPGTSGIYEQYF.

The genes are TRBV27 and TRBJ2-1; 7 bases are shared with TRBD1. Germline trimming cut 5 bases from V and 14 bases from J; bases unmatched to any gene: 18. Germline V gene lookup returns CDR1 MNHEY and CDR2 SMNVEV (reference sequence). The CDR3 covers 15 residues. CDR3 nucleotide sequence: TGTGCCAGCAGTCCCTTGACAGGGTCAGGGATTCTGGAGTTCTTC. It yields the protein CASSPLTGSGILEFF.

This chain uses TRBV27 with TRBJ2-4; the D is unclear. The CDR3 is 14 amino acids. Trimming stripped 7 bases from V and 1 base from J, with 11 bases between. Per germline, CDR1 MNHEY and CDR2 SMNVEV (reference sequence). The CDR3 bases are TGTGCCAGCATTACCGACACGGCCAAAAACATTCAGTACTTC. This gives the protein CASITDTAKNIQYF.

V and J are TRBV7-2 and TRBJ2-2; D may be TRBD2 (6 bases). The germline V gene has CDR1 SGHTA and CDR2 FQGNSA. CDR3 size: 14 residues. V was pared by 5 bases and J by 4 bases, with 11 bases between. The CDR3 DNA sequence: TGTGCCAGCAGCCCTGCCGGGGGCACCGGGGAGCTGTTTTTT. Translating it yields CASSPAGGTGELFF.

The chain carries TRBV7-9 and TRBJ2-7; the D gene is possibly TRBD1 (5 bases). CDR1 is SEHNR and CDR2 is FQNEAQ in the germline V gene (reference sequence). The CDR3 is 13 amino acids. Trimming pared 4 bases from V and 3 bases from J, leaving 10 bases between. The CDR3 nucleotides are TGTGCCAGCAGCTCGGACACACACTACGAGCAGTACTTC. Its translation: CASSSDTHYEQYF.

The chain is built from TRBV28 and TRBJ2-7; tentatively, D is TRBD2 (6 bases). CDR3 length equals 15 residues. CDR1 is MDHEN and CDR2 is SYDVKM in the germline V gene. V gave up 4 bases and J gave up 2 bases, with 15 bases separating them. The CDR3 is CASSSPASATYEQYF. The CDR3 DNA reads as TGTGCCAGCAGTTCCCCAGCTAGCGCTACCTACGAGCAGTACTTC.

The chain combines TRBV5-1 with TRBJ2-5; D is unclear. The CDR3 is 13 residues long. CDR1 and CDR2 from the germline V gene are SGHRS and YFSETQ. With 0 bases removed from V and 5 bases from J, the gap between germline ends came to 8 bases. CDR3 in amino acids: CASSLAQRETQYF. In DNA, the CDR3 is TGCGCCAGCAGCTTGGCGCAGAGGGAGACCCAGTACTTC.

The chain joins TRBV2 to TRBJ2-1, with TRBD1 matching 10 bases. CDR1 is SNHLY and CDR2 is FYNNEI in the germline V gene. The J segment lost 8 bases and the V segment lost 6 bases, leaving 4 bases of the junction unmatched. The length of the CDR3 is 13 residues. CDR3 coding DNA: TGTGCCAGCAGGCCGGACAGGGGGGATGAGCAGTTCTTC. Translated: CASRPDRGDEQFF.

This clone was seen more than once but under ten times. The chain links TRBV6-1 to TRBJ1-1; D perhaps matches TRBD1 (5 bases). With 5 bases removed from V and 0 bases from J, the gap between germline ends came to 13 bases. CDR1 is MNHNS, CDR2 SASEGT, per germline. The CDR3 runs 15 residues. CDR3 sequence reads: CASSRDSLMNTEAFF. CDR3 coding DNA: TGTGCCAGCAGTAGAGACAGCTTGATGAACACTGAAGCTTTCTTT.